Shown below are 21 T cell receptor beta chains from a single sample sequenced in a study of neurological immune-mediated disorders. TCRdb called the 5' RACE reads again in MiXCR, with one record for every CDR3 protein. The top ten clones hold around 3.9% of a sample with about 37,000 distinct CDR3 sequences, more than 9% of them seen once. Material for sequencing was CD4+ T cells from blood. The origin of the receptors is a woman younger than 45 with HTLV-1-associated myelopathy (HAM/TSP).

There are many counts of this clonotype. The rearrangement links TRBV5-1 to TRBJ2-3; tentatively, D is TRBD1 or TRBD2 (6 bases each). Germline loops: CDR1 SGHRS, CDR2 YFSETQ. Trimming took 0 bases from V and 3 from J, leaving 26 bases between them. The CDR3 spans 20 residues. The CDR3 loop is CASSLEGEVGGLGLTDTQYF. The DNA of the CDR3 is TGCGCCAGCAGCTTGGAAGGAGAGGTGGGGGGCCTCGGGTTGACAGATACGCAGTATTTT.

This clonotype was seen many times. CDR3 sequence (DNA): TGCAGTGCTACCCCCCGGGAGCAAGATACGCAGTATTTT. Translated, it gives CSATPREQDTQYF. The V call is TRBV20-1, the J call TRBJ2-3; D possibly corresponds to TRBD2 (6 bases). The CDR3 totals 13 residues. Germline V gene lookup returns CDR1 DFQATT and CDR2 SNEGSKA (reference sequence). V lost 4 bases to trimming and J lost 5 bases, with 13 bases between them.

At least ten counts were recorded for this clonotype. The chain uses TRBV6-5 and TRBJ1-5; no firm D call. The CDR3 is 15 amino acids. Between the trimmed V and J ends, which lost 0 bases and 7 bases, there was a span of 13 bases. Germline CDR1 and CDR2: MNHEY and SVGAGI. This CDR3 is CASSYSMTRHQPQHF. The CDR3 DNA reads TGTGCCAGCAGTTACTCGATGACCAGGCACCAGCCCCAGCATTTT.

The chain employs TRBV20-1 and TRBJ2-1, with D uncertain. With 0 bases removed from V and 12 bases from J, the gap between germline ends came to 18 bases. This CDR3 contains 14 residues. CDR1 is DFQATT and CDR2 is SNEGSKA in the germline V gene (reference sequence). This CDR3 reads CSARERFSWSRQFF. CDR3 sequence (DNA): TGCAGTGCTAGAGAAAGGTTTAGCTGGTCTCGGCAGTTCTTC.

This clonotype came up many times. CDR3 region: CASSMLQGNSFNQPQHF. As DNA, the CDR3 is TGTGCCAGTAGTATGCTCCAGGGGAATTCTTTCAATCAGCCCCAGCATTTT. This chain joins TRBV19 and TRBJ1-5; perhaps TRBD1 as D (6 bases). The CDR3 covers 17 residues. Germline-derived CDR1 and CDR2 are LNHDA and SQIVND (reference sequence). V dropped 3 bases and J dropped 3 bases, with 18 bases sitting between them.

This clonotype was seen many times. The rearrangement joins TRBV5-1 to TRBJ2-6, with TRBD2 as a possible D gene (5 bases). With 7 bases removed from V and 8 bases from J, the gap between germline ends came to 22 bases. CDR3 length: 16 residues. Germline-derived CDR1 and CDR2 are SGHRS and YFSETQ. CDR3 nucleotides: TGCGCCAGCGCTCACGGGGAGAGTCCCCGATCCAACGTCCTGACTTTC. Its protein product is CASAHGESPRSNVLTF.

On this clonotype: A much more abundant neighbour one base away suggests this may be a read error. The chain has TRBV19 and TRBJ2-3, with TRBD2 as a possible D gene (6 bases). The germline CDR1 and CDR2 sequences are LNHDA and SQIVND (reference sequence). The V and J ends lost 3 bases and 6 bases respectively, with 13 bases between them. This CDR3 spans 14 amino acids. This chain's CDR3 is CASSIQEGSDTQYF. Written as DNA, the CDR3 is TGTGCCAGTAGTATCCAGGAGGGCAGTGATACGCAGTATTTT.

A word on this clonotype: This clone may be a read error of a much larger clone one base away. The chain uses TRBV29-1 and TRBJ1-1; D may be TRBD1 (6 bases). The CDR3 spans 17 residues. Trimming pared 4 bases from V and 2 bases from J, leaving 23 bases between. Germline V gene data show CDR1 as SQVTM and CDR2 as ANQGSEA. The CDR3 DNA is TGCAGCGTTGGAGCGAGGGGGAGGGGCCTTAATAACACTGAAGCTTTCTTT. Its translation is CSVGARGRGLNNTEAFF.

This clonotype was recorded at least ten times. The V and J genes are TRBV10-1 and TRBJ2-2; D remains ambiguous. Germline V gene sequence: CDR1 WNHNN, CDR2 SYGVQD (reference sequence). V lost 2 bases, J lost 6 bases, and 10 bases lay in between. The CDR3 runs 14 residues. CDR3 sequence: CASSEGSFAGELFF. DNA of the CDR3: TGCGCCAGCAGTGAGGGTTCTTTTGCCGGGGAGCTGTTTTTT.

The table lists this clonotype with many counts. The genes are TRBV5-1 and TRBJ1-1; 7 positions match TRBD1. The length of the CDR3 is 18 residues. CDR1 is SGHRS and CDR2 is YFSETQ in the germline V gene. After removal of 4 bases from V and 1 base from J, the junction contained 16 bases not matched to a gene. CDR3 in amino acids: CASSRQGTASDSNTEAFF. In nucleotides, the CDR3 is TGCGCCAGCAGCCGACAGGGAACTGCGTCTGACTCGAACACTGAAGCTTTCTTT.

This sequence joins TRBV18 and TRBJ1-2; 7 bases line up with TRBD1. Per the germline V gene, CDR1 is KGHSH and CDR2 is LQKENI. V dropped 1 base and J dropped 8; count of bases not matched to a gene: 10. The CDR3 covers 15 residues. The CDR3 bases are TGTGCCAGCTCACCACAAGGACAGGACCTGGGAGGCTACACCTTC. This translates into CASSPQGQDLGGYTF.

This clonotype was detected a few times. This chain connects TRBV12-3 or TRBV12-4 to TRBJ1-4, with a weak D call TRBD1 (6 bases). There are 16 residues in the CDR3. The V and J ends lost 8 bases and 2 bases respectively, with 18 bases between them. The CDR3 sequence is CASGRGGCLTNEKLFF. In nucleotides, the CDR3 is TGTGCCAGCGGGAGGGGGGGGTGCCTGACTAATGAAAAACTGTTTTTT.

This clonotype was counted at least ten times. The rearrangement uses TRBV20-1 and TRBJ1-5, with 7 bases fitting TRBD1. The V gene's germline CDR1 is DFQATT and CDR2 SNEGSKA (reference sequence). Losses at the gene ends were 5 bases for V and 3 bases for J; bases not matched to a gene: 7. The CDR3 contains 14 residues. The CDR3 region is CSAQTGVYNQPQHF. The CDR3 bases are TGCAGTGCTCAAACAGGGGTTTACAATCAGCCCCAGCATTTT.

This clonotype was detected many times. V usage is TRBV3-1 and J usage is TRBJ1-1; the match to TRBD1 covers 11 bases. This CDR3 contains 18 residues. The trim removed 0 bases at V and 1 base at J, leaving 7 bases unmatched. Germline V gene lookup returns CDR1 LGHDT and CDR2 YNNKEL (reference sequence). The CDR3: CASSQDRTGGLGNTEAFF. The CDR3 bases are TGTGCCAGCAGCCAAGACCGGACAGGGGGCTTGGGGAACACTGAAGCTTTCTTT.

This clonotype was recorded at least ten times. The V call is TRBV19, the J call TRBJ1-5, with D possibly matching TRBD1 (6 bases). Germline CDR1 reads LNHDA; CDR2 reads SQIVND (reference sequence). V was pared by 5 bases and J by 6 bases, with 14 bases between. The CDR3 has 14 residues. CDR3 DNA sequence: TGTGCCAGTAGTCTACAGGGCTTTGGTCAGCCCCAGCATTTT. Protein product: CASSLQGFGQPQHF.

Many counts were recorded for this clonotype. The rearrangement links TRBV5-5 to TRBJ2-3, with TRBD2 matching over 8 bases. Germline CDR1 is SGHKS and CDR2 is YYEKEE (reference sequence). With 0 bases clipped from V and 4 bases from J, the junction kept 1 base outside the gene matches. The CDR3 extends over 14 amino acids. The CDR3 spells CASSLGLASDTQYF. CDR3 nucleotides: TGTGCCAGCAGCTTGGGACTAGCGTCAGATACGCAGTATTTT.

This clonotype was counted many times. V is TRBV12-3 or TRBV12-4 and J is TRBJ1-1; maybe TRBD1 (5 bases). The CDR3 is made up of 13 amino acids. Trimming left V 6 bases short and J 12 bases short, with 20 bases between. This CDR3 reads CASSQPGFKGPFF. CDR3 DNA sequence: TGTGCCAGCAGCCAACCGGGTTTTAAGGGGCCTTTCTTT.

There are many counts of this clonotype. The V and J genes are TRBV6-6 and TRBJ1-1; D uncertain. Looked up from germline, CDR1 is MNHNY and CDR2 is SVGAGI (reference sequence). CDR3 length equals 15 residues. V was trimmed by 5 bases and J by 1 base, leaving 14 bases between them. The DNA of the CDR3 is TGTGCCAGCAGTGATTCCAGGCTGGGGAACACTGAAGCTTTCTTT. Translating gives CASSDSRLGNTEAFF.

This clonotype occurred many times. The chain combines TRBV5-1 with TRBJ2-1; TRBD1 matches 7 bases. Germline values: CDR1 SGHRS, CDR2 YFSETQ. The CDR3 extends over 16 amino acids. V lost 4 bases to trimming and J lost 2 bases; unmatched junction nucleotides: 9. The CDR3 region is CASSIQTGVTYNEQFF. In DNA, the CDR3 is TGCGCCAGCAGCATACAAACAGGGGTTACCTACAATGAGCAGTTCTTC.

There are many counts of this clonotype. The CDR3 region has the DNA TGTGCCACCAGTGGAATGGGACAGTTTATCAATGAGCAGTTCTTC. Amino acid sequence: CATSGMGQFINEQFF. The V and J genes are TRBV24-1 and TRBJ2-1, with 7 bases lining up with TRBD1. The V segment lost 5 bases and the J segment 6 bases; nucleotides outside the gene matches: 9. Germline-derived CDR1 and CDR2 are KGHDR and SFDVKD. The CDR3 is made up of 15 amino acids.

This clonotype has just a few counts. V usage is TRBV20-1 and J usage is TRBJ2-2; 7 nucleotides line up with TRBD2. The germline gives CDR1 DFQATT, CDR2 SNEGSKA (reference sequence). V dropped 3 bases and J dropped 1; count of bases not matched to a gene: 5. The CDR3 is 15 amino acids. In DNA, the CDR3 is TGCAGTGCTAGGAATGGCGGGGGGAACACCGGGGAGCTGTTTTTT. Translated, it gives CSARNGGGNTGELFF.